This entry features one TCR beta chain sequence. This sample was taken from a study of T cell changes during pregnancy in multiple sclerosis. This table comes from immunoSEQ multiplex PCR, and its TCRdb copy is limited to in-frame clones, with some not included. This table has some 41,000 clones, roughly 90% appearing once. The ends were cut back, 0 bases at V and 0 bases at J, with 4 bases in the middle. Germline V lookup: CDR1 SGDLS, CDR2 YYNGEE. CDR3 size: 15 residues. This clonotype was sampled from a female donor with multiple sclerosis, enrolled in a pregnancy study. This sample comprised CD8+ T cells from peripheral blood mononuclear cells, obtained in the first trimester of pregnancy. This chain connects TRBV9 to TRBJ2-6; no definite D call. CDR3 bases: TGTGCCAGCAGCGTAGTCGTCTCTGGGGCCAACGTCCTGACTTTC. Encoded protein: CASSVVVSGANVLTF.